Shown below are 27 T cell receptor beta chains from a single sample sequenced in a study of shared clonotypes between healthy human individuals. TCRdb's copy holds only in-frame clones and misses some; the assay was immunoSEQ multiplex PCR. This table holds roughly 1,000,000 clones, approximately 80% found once. The sequenced sample was memory CD4+ T cells from PBMCs. Subset in this sample: CD45RA-negative fraction. These receptors originate from a man between 18 and 35 years old in good health. Some clones in this sample may be carry-over from other donors' samples.

The J gene is TRBJ1-3, the V gene TRBV5-1, with D possibly TRBD1 on 5 matching bases. Germline-derived CDR1 and CDR2 are SGHRS and YFSETQ. V lost 3 bases to trimming and J lost 2 bases, with 12 bases between them. The CDR3 runs to 15 residues. DNA of the CDR3: TGCGCCAGCAGCTGGGGCGGGGAGACTGGAAACACCATATATTTT. Its translation is CASSWGGETGNTIYF.

A remark on this clone: At the DNA level, this CDR3 is encoded by other sequences in the same sample as well. The chain carries TRBV5-1 and TRBJ2-2, with 7 bases aligning to TRBD2. Germline V lookup: CDR1 SGHRS, CDR2 YFSETQ. This CDR3 has 16 residues. V gave up 0 bases and J gave up 0 bases; unmatched junction bases: 2. In DNA form, the CDR3 reads TGCGCCAGCAGCTTGGGACTAGCCGCGAACACCGGGGAGCTGTTTTTT. This translates into CASSLGLAANTGELFF.

The chain combines TRBV29-1 with TRBJ2-5; no clear D gene. The CDR3 is 10 amino acids. The germline V gene encodes CDR1 SQVTM and CDR2 ANQGSEA. V was shortened by 2 bases and J by 5 bases, with 3 bases between the two germline ends. The CDR3 bases are TGCAGCGTTGAATTGGAGACCCAGTACTTC. It is translated as CSVELETQYF.

This clone appeared a few times. The chain links TRBV19 to TRBJ2-7; D is perhaps TRBD2 (6 bases). This CDR3 is built from 15 residues. Per the germline V gene, CDR1 is LNHDA and CDR2 is SQIVND (reference sequence). V dropped 5 bases and J dropped 3 bases, with 17 bases sitting between them. The CDR3 protein is CASSPSDSLVYEQYF. CDR3 nucleotide sequence: TGTGCCAGTAGTCCTAGCGATAGCTTAGTCTACGAGCAGTACTTC.

The rearrangement uses TRBV6-5 and TRBJ2-2; TRBD1 matches at 9 bases. The V and J ends lost 4 bases and 4 bases, in that order; junction bases with no gene match: 7. Germline lookup yields CDR1 MNHEY and CDR2 SVGAGI. The length of the CDR3 is 16 residues. The CDR3 nucleotides are TGTGCCAGCAGTTCCCCGGGACAGGGAATCACCGGGGAGCTGTTTTTT. Translated: CASSSPGQGITGELFF.

Concerning this clone: The sample carries other DNA sequences with the same CDR3. The chain recombines TRBV5-1 with TRBJ2-3; 14 nucleotides agree with TRBD2. This CDR3 is built from 17 residues. CDR1 is SGHRS, CDR2 YFSETQ, per germline. V lost 4 bases and J lost 3; bases outside the gene matches: 7. This chain's CDR3 is CASSLGLAGGGTDTQYF. CDR3 DNA sequence: TGCGCCAGCAGCCTCGGACTAGCGGGAGGTGGGACAGATACGCAGTATTTT.

J is TRBJ1-1 and V is TRBV7-3; D is uncertain. V lost 3 bases, J lost 10 bases, and 15 bases lay in between. The V gene's germline CDR1 is SGHTA and CDR2 FQGTGA. The CDR3 loop spans 13 amino acids. CDR3 sequence reads: CASSLGPTLGAFF. The CDR3 DNA sequence: TGTGCCAGCAGCTTGGGCCCGACACTGGGAGCTTTCTTT. Based on the CDR3 plus reference TRBV7-3 and TRBJ1-1, the full variable domain is GAGVSQTPSNKVTEKGKYVELRCDPISGHTALYWYRQSLGQGPEFLIYFQGTGAADDSGLPNDRFFAVRPEGSVSTLKIQRTERGDSAVYLCASSLGPTLGAFFGQGTRLTVV.

V usage is TRBV30 and J usage is TRBJ1-2; 9 bases match TRBD1. The junction had 4 bases not matched to a gene; V was cut back by 5 bases and J by 6 bases. The length of the CDR3 is 12 residues. Germline V gene sequence: CDR1 GTSNPN, CDR2 SVGIG (reference sequence). CDR3 nucleotides: TGTGCCTGGGAACAGGGGGCGGATGGCTACACCTTC. Encoded protein: CAWEQGADGYTF.

This clone was counted once. The genes are TRBV6-5 and TRBJ1-5, with D uncertain. Trimming stripped 3 bases from V and 5 bases from J, with 11 bases between. CDR1 is MNHEY, CDR2 SVGAGI, per germline. The CDR3 covers 14 residues. The CDR3 loop reads CASSYLQRDQPQHF. The CDR3 DNA reads TGTGCCAGCAGTTATCTACAGCGTGATCAGCCCCAGCATTTT.

The chain combines TRBV18 with TRBJ2-5, with D possibly matching TRBD2 (6 bases). Germline CDR1 KGHSH, CDR2 LQKENI. V was shortened by 1 base and J by 3 bases, with 9 bases between the two germline ends. This CDR3 has 14 amino acids. The CDR3 DNA follows: TGTGCCAGCTCACCACTCTTAGCGGAAGAGACCCAGTACTTC. Its protein is CASSPLLAEETQYF.

V is TRBV7-9 and J is TRBJ1-4; D not certain. The CDR3 has 17 amino acids. The V end lost 3 bases, the J end lost 0 bases, and 14 bases lay between the germline ends. From germline, CDR1 is SEHNR and CDR2 FQNEAQ (reference sequence). The CDR3 DNA reads TGTGCCAGCAGCTTTTCCCCCCACCGCTCAACTAATGAAAAACTGTTTTTT. Amino acids: CASSFSPHRSTNEKLFF.

The rearrangement joins TRBV12-5 to TRBJ2-1, with 9 bases fitting TRBD2. V trimming: 1 base; J trimming: 8 bases; junction bases outside the gene matches: 3. Per the germline V gene, CDR1 is LGHNT and CDR2 is FRNRAP. The CDR3 extends over 14 amino acids. CDR3 region: CASGLASGVYEQFF. The CDR3 nucleotides read TGTGCTAGTGGTTTGGCTAGCGGGGTCTATGAGCAGTTCTTC. Full variable domain (missing parts from reference TRBV12-5 and TRBJ2-1): DARVTQTPRHKVTEMGQEVTMRCQPILGHNTVFWYRQTMMQGLELLAYFRNRAPLDDSGMPKDRFSAEMPDATLATLKIQPSEPRDSAVYFCASGLASGVYEQFFGPGTRLTVL.

The chain couples TRBV11-2 to TRBJ2-7; D perhaps matches TRBD2 (7 bases). V was pared by 4 bases and J by 4 bases, with 17 bases between. The CDR3 sequence is 15 residues long. CDR1 SGHAT and CDR2 FQNNGV come from the germline V gene. CDR3 in amino acids: CASSSGAGERYEQYF. The CDR3 DNA is TGTGCCAGCAGCTCAGGGGCGGGAGAGAGGTACGAGCAGTACTTC.

The chain joins TRBV29-1 to TRBJ2-1; D is uncertain. Germline V lookup: CDR1 SQVTM, CDR2 ANQGSEA. The CDR3 is 15 residues long. Deletions cut 6 bases from V and 0 bases from J, with 15 bases between. The chain's CDR3 is CSVGKSFFSYNEQFF. The CDR3, as DNA: TGCAGCGTGGGGAAATCCTTCTTCTCCTACAATGAGCAGTTCTTC.

V gene TRBV5-6 combines with J gene TRBJ2-3, with TRBD1 identical over 7 bases. Germline trimming cut 3 bases from V and 3 bases from J; bases unmatched to any gene: 10. Germline lookup yields CDR1 SGHDT and CDR2 YYEEEE. The CDR3 contains 16 residues. The CDR3 reads CASSSTTGRSTDTQYF. The CDR3 DNA reads as TGTGCCAGCAGCTCTACGACAGGGAGATCAACAGATACGCAGTATTTT.

There are a few counts of this clone. The CDR3 nucleotides read TGCGCCAGCAGCCAGGAAGGAGCGGTTAGCACAGATACGCAGTATTTT. This sequence encodes CASSQEGAVSTDTQYF. The V call is TRBV4-1, the J call TRBJ2-3, with TRBD2 as a possible D gene (5 bases). V gave up 3 bases and J gave up 0 bases, with 13 bases separating them. CDR1 and CDR2 (germline): MGHRA, YSYEKL. The CDR3 is made up of 16 amino acids.

CDR3 DNA: TGTGCCTGGGGAAGGCAGGGCCTGTTCTACACCTTC. Translation: CAWGRQGLFYTF. This chain connects TRBV30 to TRBJ1-2; D perhaps matches TRBD1 (5 bases). From germline, CDR1 is GTSNPN and CDR2 SVGIG (reference sequence). The CDR3 contains 12 residues. With 5 bases removed from V and 10 bases from J, the gap between germline ends came to 17 bases.

V usage is TRBV2 and J usage is TRBJ1-5; D might be TRBD1 (6 bases). Germline assignment: CDR1 SNHLY and CDR2 FYNNEI. The CDR3 has 13 residues. Deletions cut 8 bases from V and 7 bases from J, with 15 bases between. The CDR3 region has the DNA TGTGCCAGCCTCGAACAGGGTGGACAGCCCCAGCATTTT. It translates to CASLEQGGQPQHF.

The rearrangement uses TRBV5-1 and TRBJ1-2, with TRBD1 matching 8 bases. This CDR3 spans 15 amino acids. CDR1 is SGHRS, CDR2 YFSETQ, per germline. V was clipped by 4 bases and J by 2 bases; unmatched bases: 7. This chain's CDR3 is CASSDSQGGNYGYTF. DNA for the CDR3: TGCGCCAGCAGCGATTCACAGGGGGGGAACTATGGCTACACCTTC.

J is TRBJ1-5 and V is TRBV5-4; D is perhaps TRBD1 (5 bases). This CDR3 is built from 15 residues. The germline V gene has CDR1 SGHNT and CDR2 YYREEE (reference sequence). V was trimmed by 4 bases and J by 4 bases, leaving 15 bases between them. The CDR3 sequence: CASSAVPGRNQPQHF. The CDR3 DNA reads as TGTGCCAGCAGCGCCGTTCCGGGACGTAATCAGCCCCAGCATTTT.

V is TRBV28 and J is TRBJ1-4, with a tentative D call TRBD1 (5 bases). The V gene lost 5 bases and the J gene lost 14 bases, with 15 bases spanning the gap. This CDR3 comprises 12 residues. CDR1 is MDHEN, CDR2 SYDVKM, per germline. The chain's CDR3 is CASSIHRLGLFF. As DNA, the CDR3 is TGTGCCAGCAGTATCCACAGGTTAGGCCTGTTTTTT.

The chain is built from TRBV29-1 and TRBJ1-2, with D possibly TRBD1 on 5 matching bases. V was cut by 4 bases and J by 8 bases, with 17 bases left in between. CDR1 is SQVTM and CDR2 is ANQGSEA in the germline V gene. The CDR3 length is 13 residues. CDR3 sequence reads: CSVVWGRLLGYTF. The CDR3 nucleotides read TGCAGCGTTGTTTGGGGCCGGCTATTAGGCTACACCTTC. Looking up the rest from reference TRBV29-1 and TRBJ1-2 gives the full variable domain: SAVISQKPSRDICQRGTSLTIQCQVDSQVTMMFWYRQQPGQSLTLIATANQGSEATYESGFVIDKFPISRPNLTFSTLTVSNMSPEDSSIYLCSVVWGRLLGYTFGSGTRLTVV.

The rearrangement uses TRBV5-6 and TRBJ2-2; D gene ambiguous. Between the trimmed V and J ends, which lost 1 base and 2 bases, there was a span of 9 bases. This CDR3 region has 15 residues. Germline values: CDR1 SGHDT, CDR2 YYEEEE. CDR3 nucleotides: TGTGCCAGCAGCTTGAGAAAGCCAAACACCGGGGAGCTGTTTTTT. Its protein product is CASSLRKPNTGELFF.

The count of this clone is one. V is TRBV28 and J is TRBJ1-2; 11 bases are shared with TRBD1. CDR3 length: 12 amino acids. V gave up 10 bases and J gave up 7 bases; unmatched junction bases: 5. Germline V CDR1 and CDR2: MDHEN, SYDVKM. In nucleotides, the CDR3 is TGTGCCATCGGACAGGGGGCGGCTGGCTACACCTTC. Its protein is CAIGQGAAGYTF.

This clone was detected a few times. The CDR3 DNA reads as TGTGCCAGTAGCCAGACTAGCGAGTCCAATGAGCAGTTCTTC. The encoded protein is CASSQTSESNEQFF. This chain connects TRBV19 to TRBJ2-1; 8 bases are shared with TRBD2. The CDR3 sequence is 14 residues long. Germline lookup yields CDR1 LNHDA and CDR2 SQIVND (reference sequence). V lost 6 bases to trimming and J lost 6 bases; unmatched junction nucleotides: 7. Full variable domain (missing parts from reference TRBV19 and TRBJ2-1): DGGITQSPKYLFRKEGQNVTLSCEQNLNHDAMYWYRQDPGQGLRLIYYSQIVNDFQKGDIAEGYSVSREKKESFPLTVTSAQKNPTAFYLCASSQTSESNEQFFGPGTRLTVL.

This clone was recorded once. V and J are TRBV2 and TRBJ2-3, with D maybe TRBD1 (6 bases). V was cut by 8 bases and J by 2 bases, with 14 bases left in between. The CDR3 spans 14 residues. CDR1 and CDR2 (germline): SNHLY, FYNNEI. CDR3 in amino acids: CASHRRTATDTQYF. The CDR3 coding sequence is TGTGCCAGCCACCGACGGACAGCCACAGATACGCAGTATTTT.

A note on this clone: A much bigger clone sits one base away, suggesting this may be a read error. The identical CDR3 is also encoded by other nucleotide sequences in the sample. The CDR3 nucleotides read TGTGCCAGCAGCTTAACCGGGAACACCGGGGAGCTGTTTTTT. Encoded protein: CASSLTGNTGELFF. This chain joins TRBV7-3 and TRBJ2-2; D is unresolved. V gave up 0 bases and J gave up 1 base, with 3 bases separating them. The CDR3 has 14 residues. The germline V gene has CDR1 SGHTA and CDR2 FQGTGA.